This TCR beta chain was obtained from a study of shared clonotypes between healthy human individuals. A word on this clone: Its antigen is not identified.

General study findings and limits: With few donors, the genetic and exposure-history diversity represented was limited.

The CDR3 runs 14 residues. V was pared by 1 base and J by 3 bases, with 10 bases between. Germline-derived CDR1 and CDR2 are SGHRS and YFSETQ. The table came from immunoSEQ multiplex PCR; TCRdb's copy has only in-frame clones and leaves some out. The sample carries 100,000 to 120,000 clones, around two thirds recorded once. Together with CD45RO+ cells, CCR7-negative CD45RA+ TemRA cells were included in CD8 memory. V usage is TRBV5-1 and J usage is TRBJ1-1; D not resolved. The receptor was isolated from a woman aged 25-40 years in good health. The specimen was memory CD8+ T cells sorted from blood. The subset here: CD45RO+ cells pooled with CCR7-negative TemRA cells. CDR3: CASSLMGFDTEAFF. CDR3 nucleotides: TGCGCCAGCAGCTTGATGGGATTCGACACTGAAGCTTTCTTT.